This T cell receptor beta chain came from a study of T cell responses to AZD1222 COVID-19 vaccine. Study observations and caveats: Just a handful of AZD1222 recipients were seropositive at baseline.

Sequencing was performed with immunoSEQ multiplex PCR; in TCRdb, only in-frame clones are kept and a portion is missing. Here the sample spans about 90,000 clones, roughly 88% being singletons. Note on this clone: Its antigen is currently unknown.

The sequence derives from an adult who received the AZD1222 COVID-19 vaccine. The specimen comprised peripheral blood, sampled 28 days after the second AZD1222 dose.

CDR3 amino acids: CASSAASAAILYNEQFF. The CDR3 nucleotides read TGTGCCAGCAGCGCGGCCTCGGCCGCGATCCTTTACAATGAGCAGTTCTTC. V is TRBV5-6 and J is TRBJ2-1; D gene ambiguous. This CDR3 contains 17 residues. V was pared by 4 bases and J by 4 bases, with 21 bases between. Per germline, CDR1 SGHDT and CDR2 YYEEEE.